The 10 T cell receptor beta chains below were found in one sample sequenced in a study of beta chain features in type 1 diabetes. Isolated RNA was reverse transcribed in full, so expressed TCRB transcripts were sequenced. TCRdb's table, derived via immunoSEQ multiplex PCR, lists solely in-frame clones and lacks some. The sample lists 850,000 to 900,000 clones, 15% to 20% occurring once. Sequencing input: naive CD4+ T cells from blood. These receptors were taken from a woman aged 18-29 years in good health.

This chain uses TRBV7-9 with TRBJ2-7; D is uncertain. V lost 5 bases and J lost 5, with 22 bases in between. This CDR3 is 16 amino acids long. Germline assignment: CDR1 SEHNR and CDR2 FQNEAQ (reference sequence). CDR3 sequence reads: CASSPLVVARINEQYF. CDR3 in DNA: TGTGCCAGCAGCCCGTTAGTTGTGGCTAGGATCAACGAGCAGTACTTC.

This chain links TRBV7-8 with TRBJ1-2; no reliable D call. The ends were cut back, 5 bases at V and 4 bases at J, with 20 bases in the middle. CDR1 and CDR2 (germline): SGHVS, FQNEAQ. This CDR3 is 16 amino acids long. The CDR3 DNA reads TGTGCCAGCAGCCGATCGGGCAGGATGATACCCTATGGCTACACCTTC. It yields the protein CASSRSGRMIPYGYTF.

This chain joins TRBV7-2 and TRBJ2-2; 10 nucleotides line up with TRBD2. CDR3 length: 14 amino acids. CDR1 SGHTA and CDR2 FQGNSA come from the germline V gene. J was trimmed by 6 bases and V by 6 bases; bases with no gene match: 4. The CDR3 sequence: CASRRAGGAGELFF. The CDR3 bases are TGTGCCAGCAGAAGAGCGGGAGGGGCCGGGGAGCTGTTTTTT.

This clone has more than one count but fewer than ten. Other DNA sequences from this sample encode an identical CDR3 as well. The V call is TRBV18, the J call TRBJ2-5; D is unresolved. Between the trimmed V and J ends, which lost 2 bases and 5 bases, there was a span of 6 bases. CDR3 length equals 12 residues. The germline CDR1 and CDR2 sequences are KGHSH and LQKENI. CDR3 protein: CASSPEGETQYF. CDR3 DNA sequence: TGTGCCAGCTCACCAGAAGGGGAGACCCAGTACTTC.

This rearrangement joins TRBV11-1 to TRBJ2-7; 7 nucleotides agree with TRBD2. Germline CDR1 and CDR2: SGHAT and FQDESV (reference sequence). V was pared by 5 bases and J by 10 bases, with 8 bases of the junction left unmatched. The length of the CDR3 is 12 residues. CDR3 in amino acids: CASSPGTKVQYF. In nucleotides, the CDR3 is TGTGCCAGCAGCCCCGGGACTAAGGTTCAGTACTTC.

This clone appeared a few times. This chain links TRBV6-1 with TRBJ1-2; no definite D call. CDR1 and CDR2 from the germline V gene are MNHNS and SASEGT. Trimming took off 1 base at V and 2 bases at J, with 14 bases between the two ends. The CDR3 is 16 amino acids. CDR3 in DNA: TGTGCCAGCAGTGAAGGAGGTCAGAACGGAAACTATGGCTACACCTTC. This sequence encodes CASSEGGQNGNYGYTF.

The V call is TRBV5-1, the J call TRBJ2-7; no clear D gene. CDR1 is SGHRS and CDR2 is YFSETQ in the germline V gene. CDR3 length: 15 residues. The germline V and J ends were trimmed by 0 bases and 2 bases, with 12 bases remaining between them. CDR3 in DNA: TGCGCCAGCAGCTTGGTGGCAGGAAACACCTACGAGCAGTACTTC. This sequence encodes CASSLVAGNTYEQYF.

V and J are TRBV4-2 and TRBJ1-1; 7 bases line up with TRBD1. Looked up from germline, CDR1 is LGHNA and CDR2 is YNFKEQ. Germline trimming cut 1 base from V and 11 bases from J; bases unmatched to any gene: 16. The CDR3 is made up of 16 amino acids. The CDR3, as DNA: TGTGCCAGCAGCCAAGGGGGAGGTTCAGGGGGAATGGAGGCTTTCTTT. This translates into CASSQGGGSGGMEAFF.

The chain couples TRBV6-5 to TRBJ2-6, with TRBD2 matching 9 bases. The CDR3 is 14 residues long. Germline CDR1 reads MNHEY; CDR2 reads SVGAGI. V lost 11 bases to trimming and J lost 0 bases; unmatched junction nucleotides: 2. The CDR3 reads CAGGRGSGANVLTF. In DNA, the CDR3 is TGTGCCGGCGGGAGGGGCTCTGGGGCCAACGTCCTGACTTTC.

There are many counts of this clone. V gene TRBV4-3 combines with J gene TRBJ2-4, with D maybe TRBD1 (5 bases). CDR1 is LGHNA, CDR2 YSLEER, per germline. The CDR3 consists of 16 residues. The V end lost 0 bases, the J end lost 0 bases, and 9 bases lay between the germline ends. CDR3 DNA: TGCGCCAGCAGCCAAGATCTAGGGGTAGCCAAAAACATTCAGTACTTC. It codes for CASSQDLGVAKNIQYF.